What follows are 15 T cell receptor beta chains derived from one specimen sequenced in a study of early T cells in non-severe SARS-CoV-2 infection. One entry per CDR3 protein results from TCRdb running MiXCR on the 5' RACE reads. The sample lists some 57,000 distinct CDR3 sequences; 7% to 10% were seen once. The material sequenced was whole blood. The receptors were gathered from an adult who was a healthcare worker with PCR-confirmed SARS-CoV-2 infection or an uninfected control (not recorded which).

This clonotype was counted ten times or more. The rearrangement links TRBV6-1 to TRBJ2-1; 8 nucleotides align to TRBD2. With V trimmed by 2 bases and J by 7 bases, 7 bases remained unmatched. This CDR3 is built from 15 residues. The germline gives CDR1 MNHNS, CDR2 SASEGT. CDR3 region: CASSEQSGGGNEQFF. The CDR3 nucleotides are TGTGCCAGCAGTGAACAGTCGGGGGGGGGAAATGAGCAGTTCTTC.

The chain couples TRBV12-3 or TRBV12-4 to TRBJ1-1; 7 bases align to TRBD1. The CDR3 sequence is 14 residues long. V was pared by 4 bases and J by 3 bases, with 5 bases of the junction left unmatched. CDR3 bases: TGTGCCAGCAGTTCGCGACAGGGATACACTGAAGCTTTCTTT. Amino acid sequence: CASSSRQGYTEAFF.

This clonotype was seen a few times. The chain employs TRBV5-4 and TRBJ2-3; 9 bases match TRBD2. The CDR3 consists of 14 residues. Germline V gives CDR1 SGHNT, CDR2 YYREEE (reference sequence). Losses at the gene ends were 6 bases for V and 4 bases for J; bases not matched to a gene: 6. The CDR3 is CASTGTSKSDTQYF. The CDR3 DNA is TGTGCCAGCACCGGGACTAGCAAGTCAGATACGCAGTATTTT. The variable domain in full, completed from reference TRBV5-4 and TRBJ2-3, reads ETGVTQSPTHLIKTRGQQVTLRCSSQSGHNTVSWYQQALGQGPQFIFQYYREEENGRGNFPPRFSGLQFPNYSSELNVNALELDDSALYLCASTGTSKSDTQYFGPGTRLTVL.

This clonotype showed up just a few times. V usage is TRBV6-6 and J usage is TRBJ2-2; D perhaps matches TRBD1 (6 bases). The CDR3 covers 14 residues. CDR1 is MNHNY and CDR2 is SVGAGI in the germline V gene (reference sequence). The germline V and J ends were trimmed by 7 bases and 5 bases, with 14 bases remaining between them. Here the CDR3 DNA reads TGTGCCAGCATCAACGTACAGGGAACCGGGGAGCTGTTTTTT. Encoded protein: CASINVQGTGELFF.

The J gene is TRBJ1-1, the V gene TRBV12-3 or TRBV12-4; D is unclear. The CDR3 has 13 amino acids. CDR3 coding DNA: TGTGCTACGACTTTAATGGCGAACACTGAAGCTTTCTTT. Translation gives CATTLMANTEAFF.

This clonotype was seen a few times. The chain uses TRBV11-2 and TRBJ2-1; D is uncertain. Per the germline V gene, CDR1 is SGHAT and CDR2 is FQNNGV. With 2 bases removed from V and 4 bases from J, the gap between germline ends came to 18 bases. The CDR3 has 17 residues. This CDR3 reads CASSLMLRTLGYNEQFF. CDR3 sequence (DNA): TGTGCCAGCAGCTTAATGCTACGTACCCTGGGGTACAATGAGCAGTTCTTC.

This rearrangement joins TRBV5-6 to TRBJ2-1; TRBD2 is a possible D gene (5 bases). Germline CDR1 reads SGHDT; CDR2 reads YYEEEE. V dropped 4 bases and J dropped 5 bases, with 19 bases sitting between them. This CDR3 has 16 residues. CDR3 amino acids: CASSPRRSLGNNEQFF. The DNA of the CDR3 is TGTGCCAGCAGCCCGCGGAGGTCACTAGGGAACAATGAGCAGTTCTTC. Drawing the rest from reference TRBV5-6 and TRBJ2-1, the complete variable domain is DAGVTQSPTHLIKTRGQQVTLRCSPKSGHDTVSWYQQALGQGPQFIFQYYEEEERQRGNFPDRFSGHQFPNYSSELNVNALLLGDSALYLCASSPRRSLGNNEQFFGPGTRLTVL.

This clonotype was seen only a few times. The chain recombines TRBV6-2 or TRBV6-3 with TRBJ2-7, with unresolved D. The CDR3 consists of 11 residues. V lost 5 bases to trimming and J lost 7 bases, with 9 bases between them. Germline CDR1 is MNHEY and CDR2 is SVGEGT. In nucleotides, the CDR3 is TGTGCCAGCAGTGACTGGGAAGAGCAGTACTTC. Amino acid sequence: CASSDWEEQYF.

The V call is TRBV2, the J call TRBJ1-5, with D maybe TRBD1 (5 bases). The CDR3 has 14 amino acids. V was shortened by 7 bases and J by 2 bases, with 12 bases between the two germline ends. Germline CDR1 reads SNHLY; CDR2 reads FYNNEI. CDR3 sequence (DNA): TGTGCCAGCACCAACGACAGAGGCAATCAGCCCCAGCATTTT. Its protein product is CASTNDRGNQPQHF. Combining the CDR3 with reference TRBV2 and TRBJ1-5 gives the whole variable domain EPEVTQTPSHQVTQMGQEVILRCVPISNHLYFYWYRQILGQKVEFLVSFYNNEISEKSEIFDDQFSVERPDGSNFTLKIRSTKLEDSAMYFCASTNDRGNQPQHFGDGTRLSIL.

CDR3 DNA: TGTGCCAGCAGTTTCCCTCCGGGTGGTTCTGAGGAGTACTTC. As protein: CASSFPPGGSEEYF. The chain carries TRBV6-6 and TRBJ2-4; unclear D gene. V was shortened by 4 bases and J by 14 bases, with 21 bases between the two germline ends. Germline CDR1 MNHNY, CDR2 SVGAGI (reference sequence). This CDR3 is 14 amino acids long.

The sample holds a few counts of this clonotype. The chain has TRBV18 and TRBJ2-7; 7 bases are a match to TRBD1. With V trimmed by 2 bases and J by 4 bases, 2 bases remained unmatched. The CDR3 spans 13 residues. Looked up from germline, CDR1 is KGHSH and CDR2 is LQKENI. The CDR3 here is CASSPGTVYEQYF. DNA of the CDR3: TGTGCCAGCTCACCAGGGACAGTGTACGAGCAGTACTTC.

V gene TRBV5-6 combines with J gene TRBJ2-1; 11 nucleotides line up with TRBD2. The CDR3 consists of 14 residues. V was pared by 6 bases and J by 7 bases, with 6 bases of the junction left unmatched. CDR1 SGHDT and CDR2 YYEEEE come from the germline V gene. CDR3 protein: CASNSLAGENEQFF. The CDR3, as DNA: TGTGCCAGCAACTCACTAGCGGGAGAAAATGAGCAGTTCTTC.

This clonotype was detected a few times. The chain joins TRBV12-3 or TRBV12-4 to TRBJ2-3; D assignment may be TRBD1 or TRBD2 (5 bases each). The CDR3 runs to 12 residues. The germline V and J ends were trimmed by 8 bases and 6 bases, with 12 bases remaining between them. The CDR3, as DNA: TGTGCCAGCCGCCGTGGGGGTGATACGCAGTATTTT. Amino acids: CASRRGGDTQYF.

The rearrangement joins TRBV10-3 to TRBJ1-4, with D perhaps TRBD1 (5 bases). From germline, CDR1 is ENHRY and CDR2 SYGVKD. The CDR3 length is 12 residues. The V end lost 2 bases, the J end lost 10 bases, and 8 bases lay between the germline ends. CDR3 bases: TGTGCCATCAGTGAGCAGGGAGGAAAACTGTTTTTT. Translated, it gives CAISEQGGKLFF.

This clonotype was recorded many times. The rearrangement links TRBV20-1 to TRBJ2-1; D perhaps matches TRBD1 (6 bases). Trimming stripped 4 bases from V and 9 bases from J, with 19 bases between. CDR1 and CDR2 from the germline V gene are DFQATT and SNEGSKA (reference sequence). This CDR3 has 14 residues. The CDR3 DNA follows: TGCAGTGCTAAGATTAGCAGGGGTAGGAGTGAGCAGTTCTTC. Its translation: CSAKISRGRSEQFF.